The 17 T cell receptor beta chains below all came from one sample that was sequenced in a study of shared clonotypes between healthy human individuals. Profiled with immunoSEQ multiplex PCR; TCRdb holds only in-frame clones, not every one. The repertoire holds about 600,000 clones, with 97% as singletons. The sequencing input was naive CD4+ T cells sorted from blood. The subset denotes: CD45RA+ positively selected. These receptors came from a woman in her 30s in good health.

V and J are TRBV4-1 and TRBJ1-2; the D gene is possibly TRBD1 (6 bases). Germline CDR1 and CDR2: MGHRA and YSYEKL. The CDR3 length is 15 residues. V was pared by 4 bases and J by 3 bases, with 15 bases between. Here the CDR3 reads CASSPDPGAHYGYTF. The CDR3 bases are TGCGCCAGCAGCCCGGACCCGGGGGCCCACTATGGCTACACCTTC.

The genes are TRBV28 and TRBJ1-4; perhaps TRBD1 as D (5 bases). The V end lost 7 bases, the J end lost 7 bases, and 16 bases lay between the germline ends. Germline CDR1 is MDHEN and CDR2 is SYDVKM. The CDR3 consists of 14 residues. The CDR3 is CASTKQDGSEKLFF. CDR3 bases: TGTGCCAGCACCAAACAGGACGGGTCTGAAAAACTGTTTTTT.

The rearrangement uses TRBV11-2 and TRBJ2-1; D is ambiguous. V was cut by 2 bases and J by 1 base, with 15 bases left in between. CDR3 length: 17 amino acids. The V gene's germline CDR1 is SGHAT and CDR2 FQNNGV. The CDR3 DNA reads as TGTGCCAGCAGCTTACCTCGGTACGGCGGTTCCTACAATGAGCAGTTCTTC. Translation gives CASSLPRYGGSYNEQFF.

The genes are TRBV28 and TRBJ2-7; 9 nucleotides line up with TRBD1. The CDR3 extends over 15 amino acids. The J segment lost 6 bases and the V segment lost 6 bases, leaving 12 bases of the junction unmatched. Per germline, CDR1 MDHEN and CDR2 SYDVKM. The DNA for the CDR3 is TGTGCCAGCAGGCGGCCGGGACAGGGCTTTTTCGAGCAGTACTTC. Amino acids: CASRRPGQGFFEQYF.

The chain is built from TRBV6-1 and TRBJ1-2; no reliable D call. The length of the CDR3 is 14 residues. V lost 0 bases and J 1 base, leaving 6 bases between the germline ends. CDR1 MNHNS and CDR2 SASEGT come from the germline V gene. CDR3 loop: CASSEARGNYGYTF. The CDR3 DNA reads TGTGCCAGCAGTGAAGCGCGAGGTAACTATGGCTACACCTTC.

The J gene is TRBJ2-7, the V gene TRBV27; D perhaps matches TRBD1 (5 bases). The CDR3 covers 16 residues. Germline V lookup: CDR1 MNHEY, CDR2 SMNVEV (reference sequence). Trimming left V 3 bases short and J 4 bases short, with 19 bases between. The CDR3 region has the DNA TGTGCCAGCAGTTTGCAGCCGCCAGGGTTTAATTACGAGCAGTACTTC. It encodes CASSLQPPGFNYEQYF.

The gene calls are TRBV29-1 and TRBJ2-1; D is perhaps TRBD2 (5 bases). Trimming pared 1 base from V and 0 bases from J, leaving 10 bases between. Per the germline V gene, CDR1 is SQVTM and CDR2 is ANQGSEA. The CDR3 is 15 amino acids. CDR3: CSVEGADSSYNEQFF. The DNA for the CDR3 is TGCAGCGTTGAAGGAGCGGATAGCTCCTACAATGAGCAGTTCTTC.

The rearrangement uses TRBV28 and TRBJ2-1; 8 nucleotides line up with TRBD2. The ends lost 10 bases at V and 7 bases at J; junction bases unmatched: 9. CDR1 is MDHEN, CDR2 SYDVKM, per germline. The CDR3 is 13 residues long. The CDR3 sequence: CATHSGLVNEQFF. CDR3 sequence (DNA): TGTGCCACCCATTCGGGACTAGTTAATGAGCAGTTCTTC.

The chain is built from TRBV28 and TRBJ1-3; TRBD1 matches 7 bases. Germline V lookup: CDR1 MDHEN, CDR2 SYDVKM. CDR3 size: 17 residues. After removal of 6 bases from V and 1 base from J, the junction contained 12 bases not matched to a gene. The CDR3 here is CASSEGQPGLSGNTIYF. The CDR3 DNA reads TGTGCCAGCAGCGAGGGACAGCCAGGACTTTCTGGAAACACCATATATTTT.

The chain employs TRBV6-1 and TRBJ2-3; D not certain. Looked up from germline, CDR1 is MNHNS and CDR2 is SASEGT. CDR3 length: 11 amino acids. Trimming took off 2 bases at V and 5 bases at J, with 2 bases between the two ends. CDR3 amino acids: CASSEIDTQYF. The CDR3, as DNA: TGTGCCAGCAGTGAAATAGATACGCAGTATTTT.

V and J are TRBV18 and TRBJ1-1, with D uncertain. The CDR3 is 15 amino acids. Trimming shortened V by 3 bases and J by 1 base, and 12 bases separated the two germline ends. Per the germline V gene, CDR1 is KGHSH and CDR2 is LQKENI. The CDR3, as DNA: TGTGCCAGCTCACCTGCGACCTTATCGAACACTGAAGCTTTCTTT. Translation gives CASSPATLSNTEAFF. Based on the CDR3 plus reference TRBV18 and TRBJ1-1, the full variable domain is NAGVMQNPRHLVRRRGQEARLRCSPMKGHSHVYWYRQLPEEGLKFMVYLQKENIIDESGMPKERFSAEFPKEGPSILRIQQVVRGDSAAYFCASSPATLSNTEAFFGQGTRLTVV.

This chain connects TRBV5-1 to TRBJ2-7; 7 nucleotides match TRBD1. The germline CDR1 and CDR2 sequences are SGHRS and YFSETQ. The V gene end was trimmed by 5 bases and the J gene end by 2 bases; junction bases not matched to a gene: 13. This CDR3 comprises 16 residues. The chain's CDR3 is CASSRSRDRVPYEQYF. The CDR3 DNA reads as TGCGCCAGCAGTCGAAGCCGGGACAGAGTACCCTACGAGCAGTACTTC. The full variable domain, with the rest looked up from reference TRBV5-1 and TRBJ2-7, is KAGVTQTPRYLIKTRGQQVTLSCSPISGHRSVSWYQQTPGQGLQFLFEYFSETQRNKGNFPGRFSGRQFSNSRSEMNVSTLELGDSALYLCASSRSRDRVPYEQYFGPGTRLTVT.

With regard to this clone: This sample also contains other DNA sequences that code for the same CDR3. V and J are TRBV18 and TRBJ1-5; D not resolved. From germline, CDR1 is KGHSH and CDR2 LQKENI. There are 13 residues in the CDR3. Trimming pared 2 bases from V and 3 bases from J, leaving 5 bases between. Here the CDR3 DNA reads TGTGCCAGCTCACCAGGAGACAATCAGCCCCAGCATTTT. As protein: CASSPGDNQPQHF.

This rearrangement joins TRBV10-1 to TRBJ2-1, with 14 bases identical to TRBD2. V lost 5 bases, J lost 9 bases, and 9 bases stayed unmatched. CDR3 length: 16 residues. Germline CDR1 is WNHNN and CDR2 is SYGVQD (reference sequence). The CDR3 loop is CASSLGLAGGTSEQFF. The CDR3 bases are TGCGCCAGCAGTCTTGGACTAGCGGGAGGAACAAGTGAGCAGTTCTTC.

V and J are TRBV28 and TRBJ1-1; TRBD1 matches at 10 bases. The length of the CDR3 is 14 residues. With V trimmed by 5 bases and J by 10 bases, 10 bases remained unmatched. Germline values: CDR1 MDHEN, CDR2 SYDVKM. The CDR3 spells CASSPGQGNVRAFF. CDR3 coding DNA: TGTGCCAGCAGTCCGGGACAGGGGAATGTAAGAGCTTTCTTT.

Details on this clone: Other DNA sequences in this sample translate to the same CDR3. The chain has TRBV27 and TRBJ1-2; D is uncertain. Germline CDR1 is MNHEY and CDR2 is SMNVEV (reference sequence). This CDR3 comprises 13 residues. V lost 6 bases and J 2 bases, leaving 10 bases between the germline ends. The CDR3 region is CASSSSRNYGYTF. CDR3 DNA: TGTGCCAGCAGCTCCTCCAGGAACTATGGCTACACCTTC.

This chain connects TRBV19 to TRBJ2-5; 12 bases are a match to TRBD1. This CDR3 is built from 20 residues. V lost 2 bases and J lost 5; bases outside the gene matches: 18. Germline V gene data show CDR1 as LNHDA and CDR2 as SQIVND (reference sequence). CDR3 residues: CASSISPPPPGTGGLETQYF. In DNA, the CDR3 is TGTGCCAGTAGTATATCCCCCCCACCCCCCGGGACAGGGGGCCTGGAGACCCAGTACTTC.